The text below deals with one T cell receptor beta chain. PCR employed 60 Vbeta and 13 Jbeta primers. Using immunoSEQ multiplex PCR, the repertoire was profiled, and TCRdb retains in-frame clones only, with some absent. This sample yields 180,000 or so clones, of which around 78% are seen a single time; around 0.71% belongs to the top ten. These data originate in a study of cytomegalovirus exposure and HLA in healthy donors. The CDR3 has 16 residues. The germline CDR1 and CDR2 sequences are SGHNT and YYREEE (reference sequence). V shed 4 bases, J shed 4 bases, and the junction held 11 bases outside the gene matches.

This clonotype was obtained from a female donor in good health and CMV-seronegative. J is TRBJ2-3 and V is TRBV5-4; 8 bases line up with TRBD2. The sample consisted of PBMCs. The CDR3 nucleotides are TGTGCCAGCAGCCTTTATGCGGGGGGCGTGTCAGATACGCAGTATTTT. Translation gives CASSLYAGGVSDTQYF.